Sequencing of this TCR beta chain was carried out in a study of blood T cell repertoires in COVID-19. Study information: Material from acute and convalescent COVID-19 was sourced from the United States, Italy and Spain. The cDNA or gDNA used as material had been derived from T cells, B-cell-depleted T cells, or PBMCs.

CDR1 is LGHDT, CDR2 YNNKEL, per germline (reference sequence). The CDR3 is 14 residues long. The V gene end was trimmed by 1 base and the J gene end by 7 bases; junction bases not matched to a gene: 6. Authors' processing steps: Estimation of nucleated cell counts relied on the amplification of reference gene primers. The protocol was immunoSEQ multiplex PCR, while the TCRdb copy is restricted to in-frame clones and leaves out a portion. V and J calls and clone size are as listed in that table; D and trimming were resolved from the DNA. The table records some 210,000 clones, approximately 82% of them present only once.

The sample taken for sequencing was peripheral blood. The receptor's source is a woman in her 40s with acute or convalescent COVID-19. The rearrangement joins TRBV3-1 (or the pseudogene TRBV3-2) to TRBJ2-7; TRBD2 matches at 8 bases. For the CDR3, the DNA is TGTGCCAGCAGCCAAGGCGGGGGGCTTGGGGAGCAGTACTTC. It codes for CASSQGGGLGEQYF.